This TCR beta chain was obtained from a study of cytomegalovirus exposure and HLA in healthy donors. The study, taken as a whole, reports: Specific recognition of CMV antigens was confirmed in vitro for three chains (all CMV-associated). Researchers counted around 160 TCR beta chains as cytomegalovirus-associated.

For this clone: What it recognizes is unknown.

V dropped 3 bases and J dropped 7; count of bases not matched to a gene: 5. This CDR3 has 16 amino acids. CDR1 is SGHTA, CDR2 FQGTGA, per germline. This PCR relied on a set of 60 Vbeta primers and 13 Jbeta primers. Repertoires were generated with immunoSEQ multiplex PCR, while TCRdb's copy carries only in-frame clones and drops some. The sample contains 55,000 to 70,000 clones, 74% of which appear only once. This TCR was recovered from a woman aged 55-69 years in good health and CMV-seropositive. J is TRBJ2-1 and V is TRBV7-3; 14 positions match TRBD2. The source material was PBMCs. The chain's CDR3 is CASSLTSGGADNEQFF. CDR3 in DNA: TGTGCCAGCAGCTTGACTAGCGGGGGGGCGGATAATGAGCAGTTCTTC.